Shown below are 26 T cell receptor beta chains from a single sample sequenced in a study of blood T cells in healthy people across ages. The authors ran a second PCR of about 6 to 11 cycles using a sample-barcoded 5' primer and a J-beta primer mix. TCRdb ran MiXCR on the 5' RACE reads and lists one entry per CDR3 protein. In the table there are 760,000 or so distinct CDR3 sequences, roughly 25% of which are singletons. The sample was also reused in another study, on T cells of mothers and their children.

Material for sequencing was blood. The receptors here all came from a boy between 10 and 17 years old in good health.

J is TRBJ1-2 and V is TRBV3-1, with TRBD1 as a possible D gene (5 bases). The CDR3 runs 15 residues. The V end lost 1 base, the J end lost 4 bases, and 13 bases lay between the germline ends. The V gene's germline CDR1 is LGHDT and CDR2 YNNKEL (reference sequence). The CDR3 is CASSQGRGPLYGYTF. The DNA of the CDR3 is TGTGCCAGCAGCCAAGGAAGGGGTCCCCTCTATGGCTACACCTTC.

This clonotype has a handful of counts. The V call is TRBV7-9, the J call TRBJ1-2; TRBD1 matches 7 bases. Germline V gene lookup returns CDR1 SEHNR and CDR2 FQNEAQ (reference sequence). This CDR3 spans 15 amino acids. V was pared by 1 base and J by 4 bases, with 6 bases of the junction left unmatched. CDR3 loop: CASSLGGRGTYGYTF. CDR3 nucleotide sequence: TGTGCCAGCAGCTTAGGCGGCAGGGGGACCTATGGCTACACCTTC.

The chain uses TRBV6-5 and TRBJ2-6; D not certain. The length of the CDR3 is 15 residues. The V gene's germline CDR1 is MNHEY and CDR2 SVGAGI. Between the trimmed V and J ends, which lost 0 bases and 2 bases, there was a span of 5 bases. The CDR3 nucleotides are TGTGCCAGCAGTTACTCGGCAGCTGGGGCCAACGTCCTGACTTTC. Protein sequence: CASSYSAAGANVLTF.

This clonotype was seen only a few times. The rearrangement links TRBV7-2 to TRBJ2-5; possible D gene TRBD2, 5 bases. This CDR3 has 16 amino acids. From germline, CDR1 is SGHTA and CDR2 FQGNSA. V was shortened by 1 base and J by 5 bases, with 17 bases between the two germline ends. CDR3 in DNA: TGTGCCAGCAGCTTAGTCCCCATCCCGGGGAGCGAGACCCAGTACTTC. The encoded protein is CASSLVPIPGSETQYF.

This clonotype came up a few times. The rearrangement joins TRBV9 to TRBJ2-5; 8 bases fit TRBD2. The CDR3 sequence is 15 residues long. V shed 4 bases, J shed 3 bases, and the junction held 8 bases outside the gene matches. The germline CDR1 and CDR2 sequences are SGDLS and YYNGEE. This CDR3 is CASSTQTGGKETQYF. As DNA, the CDR3 is TGTGCCAGCAGCACACAAACGGGGGGGAAAGAGACCCAGTACTTC.

This chain uses TRBV5-1 with TRBJ1-2; 7 bases line up with TRBD1. V dropped 3 bases and J dropped 5; count of bases not matched to a gene: 16. CDR3 length: 17 amino acids. Germline-derived CDR1 and CDR2 are SGHRS and YFSETQ. CDR3 nucleotides: TGCGCCAGCAGCTCATATGGCCTTACCGGGACAGAATATGGCTACACCTTC. It is translated as CASSSYGLTGTEYGYTF.

The chain has TRBV7-9 and TRBJ2-7; D is possibly TRBD1 (6 bases). There are 13 residues in the CDR3. The germline V and J ends were trimmed by 5 bases and 5 bases, with 13 bases remaining between them. Germline V gene lookup returns CDR1 SEHNR and CDR2 FQNEAQ (reference sequence). Here the CDR3 reads CASSHPGVHEQYF. The CDR3 DNA reads TGTGCCAGCAGCCACCCAGGGGTTCACGAGCAGTACTTC. The full variable domain, its missing parts supplied by reference TRBV7-9 and TRBJ2-7, is DTGVSQNPRHKITKRGQNVTFRCDPISEHNRLYWYRQTLGQGPEFLTYFQNEAQLEKSRLLSDRFSAERPKGSFSTLEIQRTEQGDSAMYLCASSHPGVHEQYFGPGTRLTVT.

This clonotype was seen only a few times. The rearrangement links TRBV27 to TRBJ2-7, with TRBD2 matching 15 bases. The CDR3 is 13 residues long. V shed 8 bases and J 6 bases; nucleotides not matched to a gene: 2. Germline V gives CDR1 MNHEY, CDR2 SMNVEV (reference sequence). The CDR3 DNA is TGTGCCAGCGGACTAGCGGGAGGGGTCGAGCAGTACTTC. It translates to CASGLAGGVEQYF.

The rearrangement links TRBV29-1 to TRBJ1-1, with no clear D. This CDR3 is 13 amino acids long. Between the trimmed V and J ends, which lost 3 bases and 5 bases, there was a span of 13 bases. Germline V gene lookup returns CDR1 SQVTM and CDR2 ANQGSEA. In DNA, the CDR3 is TGCAGCGTTGATGGATATTCCAGGACTGAAGCTTTCTTT. Amino acid sequence: CSVDGYSRTEAFF.

The chain uses TRBV7-8 and TRBJ2-5, with D unclear. The CDR3 totals 13 residues. Germline loops: CDR1 SGHVS, CDR2 FQNEAQ. V lost 7 bases and J 2 bases, leaving 11 bases between the germline ends. DNA for the CDR3: TGTGCCAGCACCGCTGTGGAGCAAGAGACCCAGTACTTC. Its protein is CASTAVEQETQYF.

Only a few counts were recorded for this clonotype. The CDR3 reads CASSLDRGGSPLHF. DNA of the CDR3: TGCGCCAGCAGCCTTGACAGGGGCGGGTCACCCCTCCACTTT. V is TRBV4-3 and J is TRBJ1-6; 8 nucleotides agree with TRBD1. Per germline, CDR1 LGHNA and CDR2 YSLEER. The CDR3 spans 14 residues. With 4 bases clipped from V and 10 bases from J, the junction kept 6 bases outside the gene matches.

The rearrangement uses TRBV7-9 and TRBJ2-3; no firm D call. Trimming took off 8 bases at V and 3 bases at J, with 15 bases between the two ends. The CDR3 consists of 14 residues. The germline CDR1 and CDR2 sequences are SEHNR and FQNEAQ (reference sequence). The CDR3 DNA follows: TGTGCCAGCGGCCGTATGTATCCTACAGATACGCAGTATTTT. It codes for CASGRMYPTDTQYF.

This chain connects TRBV11-2 to TRBJ2-1; D might be TRBD2 (6 bases). Germline CDR1 and CDR2: SGHAT and FQNNGV. V was pared by 3 bases and J by 6 bases, with 12 bases between. The CDR3 extends over 14 amino acids. CDR3 protein: CASSFGTPGNEQFF. The CDR3 bases are TGTGCCAGCAGCTTTGGGACTCCGGGCAATGAGCAGTTCTTC. The entire variable domain, with the rest obtained from reference TRBV11-2 and TRBJ2-1, is as follows: EAGVAQSPRYKIIEKRQSVAFWCNPISGHATLYWYQQILGQGPKLLIQFQNNGVVDDSQLPKDRFSAERLKGVDSTLKIQPAKLEDSAVYLCASSFGTPGNEQFFGPGTRLTVL.

This clonotype was recorded a few times. The rearrangement uses TRBV10-3 and TRBJ2-1, with D hard to call. The CDR3 loop spans 12 amino acids. V dropped 7 bases and J dropped 5 bases, with 9 bases sitting between them. Germline assignment: CDR1 ENHRY and CDR2 SYGVKD. CDR3 in amino acids: CAIKGLDNEQFF. In DNA, the CDR3 is TGTGCCATCAAGGGTCTTGACAATGAGCAGTTCTTC.

This clonotype has a handful of counts. The chain couples TRBV10-3 to TRBJ1-5; D possibly corresponds to TRBD1 (5 bases). The CDR3 sequence is 14 residues long. Germline CDR1 ENHRY, CDR2 SYGVKD. The ends were cut back, 4 bases at V and 4 bases at J, with 11 bases in the middle. The CDR3: CAISGQFSNQPQHF. DNA for the CDR3: TGTGCCATCAGTGGACAGTTCTCGAATCAGCCCCAGCATTTT.

The chain links TRBV15 to TRBJ2-5; D is undetermined. The germline CDR1 and CDR2 sequences are LNHNV and YYDKDF (reference sequence). The CDR3 has 15 residues. Deletions cut 0 bases from V and 1 base from J, with 9 bases between. CDR3 DNA: TGTGCCACCAGCAGAGATATAGGCATCCAAGAGACCCAGTACTTC. The encoded protein is CATSRDIGIQETQYF.

The V call is TRBV14, the J call TRBJ1-1; TRBD1 might be the D (6 bases). The CDR3 length is 15 residues. Germline V gene sequence: CDR1 SGHDN, CDR2 FVKESK. V was cut by 0 bases and J by 3 bases, with 11 bases left in between. CDR3 DNA sequence: TGTGCCAGCAGCCAAGATCAGGGGCCCTACACTGAAGCTTTCTTT. Protein: CASSQDQGPYTEAFF.

The chain recombines TRBV9 with TRBJ2-1, with D possibly TRBD2 on 6 matching bases. This CDR3 is built from 15 residues. The germline V and J ends were trimmed by 0 bases and 6 bases, with 13 bases remaining between them. CDR1 and CDR2 from the germline V gene are SGDLS and YYNGEE. The DNA for the CDR3 is TGTGCCAGCAGCGTAGCGGGGGTCTGGGGCAATGAGCAGTTCTTC. Translated, it gives CASSVAGVWGNEQFF.

The J gene is TRBJ2-3, the V gene TRBV7-8; a weak D match, TRBD2 (5 bases). CDR3 size: 18 residues. The ends were cut back, 5 bases at V and 2 bases at J, with 23 bases in the middle. The V gene's germline CDR1 is SGHVS and CDR2 FQNEAQ. The CDR3 DNA reads TGTGCCAGCAGCCTAACCCTGGACGTGACTACTACCACAGATACGCAGTATTTT. Amino acids: CASSLTLDVTTTTDTQYF.

This clonotype showed up just a few times. This chain links TRBV5-1 with TRBJ2-5, with D perhaps matching TRBD1 (6 bases). Per the germline V gene, CDR1 is SGHRS and CDR2 is YFSETQ. V was trimmed by 5 bases and J by 2 bases, leaving 13 bases between them. There are 14 residues in the CDR3. CDR3 nucleotide sequence: TGCGCCAGCAGAACAGGGATTCAGCAAGAGACCCAGTACTTC. This sequence encodes CASRTGIQQETQYF.

The chain has TRBV11-2 and TRBJ1-2; no clear D. V was shortened by 5 bases and J by 0 bases, with 13 bases between the two germline ends. The CDR3 sequence is 15 residues long. Per germline, CDR1 SGHAT and CDR2 FQNNGV. The CDR3 is CASSPQHRANYGYTF. CDR3 DNA: TGTGCCAGCAGCCCCCAACACCGGGCTAACTATGGCTACACCTTC. The whole variable domain, remainder taken from reference TRBV11-2 and TRBJ1-2, is EAGVAQSPRYKIIEKRQSVAFWCNPISGHATLYWYQQILGQGPKLLIQFQNNGVVDDSQLPKDRFSAERLKGVDSTLKIQPAKLEDSAVYLCASSPQHRANYGYTFGSGTRLTVV.

This clonotype was counted a few times. The chain links TRBV21-1 to TRBJ2-6; TRBD2 is the table's D call, not checked against the DNA. TRBV21-1 is assigned pseudogene status. This CDR3 region has 18 residues. CDR3 sequence: CASSKGPPLITGANVLTF. DNA of the CDR3: TGTGCCAGCAGCAAAGGGCCACCGCTTATCACTGGGGCCAACGTCCTGACTTTC.

This clonotype showed up just a few times. The rearrangement joins TRBV24-1 to TRBJ1-3; D gene uncertain. Germline V lookup: CDR1 KGHDR, CDR2 SFDVKD. V shed 4 bases and J shed 4 bases, with 13 bases lying between them. The CDR3 consists of 15 residues. The CDR3 DNA reads as TGTGCCACCAGTGACTCGACATCGCCCGGAAACACCATATATTTT. The encoded protein is CATSDSTSPGNTIYF.

The chain employs TRBV12-3 or TRBV12-4 and TRBJ2-5; D possibly matches TRBD1 or TRBD2 (5 bases each). With the DNA end fitting TRBJ2-1 better, the J assignment may be wrong. The CDR3 sequence is 13 residues long. The CDR3 protein is CASSSLHGGEQFF. The DNA of the CDR3 is TGTGCCAGCAGTTCCCTACATGGGGGTGAGCAGTTCTTC.

This clonotype was counted only a few times. CDR3 sequence (DNA): TGTGCCAGCAGCAGACGGACTAGCGGGGGAAGCCAAGAGACCCAGTACTTC. Its translation is CASSRRTSGGSQETQYF. The chain employs TRBV7-9 and TRBJ2-5; 13 bases fit TRBD2. V lost 5 bases and J lost 1; bases outside the gene matches: 7. The CDR3 loop spans 17 amino acids. Germline lookup yields CDR1 SEHNR and CDR2 FQNEAQ (reference sequence).

The chain employs TRBV13 and TRBJ1-3; D not resolved. The germline CDR1 and CDR2 sequences are PRHDT and FYEKMQ (reference sequence). The CDR3 runs 13 residues. Trimming left V 11 bases short and J 0 bases short, with 11 bases between. In DNA form, the CDR3 reads TGTGCCGTGCCGGTTAGCTCTGGAAACACCATATATTTT. The encoded protein is CAVPVSSGNTIYF.